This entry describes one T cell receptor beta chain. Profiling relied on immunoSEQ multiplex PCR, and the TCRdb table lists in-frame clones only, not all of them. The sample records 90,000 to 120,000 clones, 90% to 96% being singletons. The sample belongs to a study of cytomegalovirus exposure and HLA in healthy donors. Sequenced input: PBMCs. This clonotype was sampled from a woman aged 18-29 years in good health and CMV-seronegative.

The DNA of the CDR3 is TGTGCCAGCAGTTATCACAGGGGCGCTAGCACTGAAGCTTTCTTT. Protein: CASSYHRGASTEAFF. This chain connects TRBV28 to TRBJ1-1; 7 nucleotides agree with TRBD1. The CDR3 is made up of 15 amino acids. V lost 4 bases to trimming and J lost 4 bases; unmatched junction nucleotides: 9. CDR1 is MDHEN and CDR2 is SYDVKM in the germline V gene.